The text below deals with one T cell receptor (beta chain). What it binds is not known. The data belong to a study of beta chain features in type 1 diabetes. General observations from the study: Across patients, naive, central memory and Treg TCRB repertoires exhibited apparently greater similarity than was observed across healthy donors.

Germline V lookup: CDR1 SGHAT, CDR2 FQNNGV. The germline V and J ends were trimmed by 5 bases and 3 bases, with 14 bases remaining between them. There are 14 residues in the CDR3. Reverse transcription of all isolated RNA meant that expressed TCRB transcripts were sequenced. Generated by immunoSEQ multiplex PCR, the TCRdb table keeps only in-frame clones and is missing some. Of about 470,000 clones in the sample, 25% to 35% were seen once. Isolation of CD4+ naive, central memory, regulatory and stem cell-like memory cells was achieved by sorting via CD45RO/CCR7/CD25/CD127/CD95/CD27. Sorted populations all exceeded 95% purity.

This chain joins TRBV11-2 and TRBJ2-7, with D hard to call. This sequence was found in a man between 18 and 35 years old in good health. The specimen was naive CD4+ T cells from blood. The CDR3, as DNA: TGTGCCAGCAGCCCCCACCAGGTAAACTACGAGCAGTACTTC. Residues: CASSPHQVNYEQYF. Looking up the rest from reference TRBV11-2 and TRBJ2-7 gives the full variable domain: EAGVAQSPRYKIIEKRQSVAFWCNPISGHATLYWYQQILGQGPKLLIQFQNNGVVDDSQLPKDRFSAERLKGVDSTLKIQPAKLEDSAVYLCASSPHQVNYEQYFGPGTRLTVT.